This entry features one TCR beta chain sequence. The antigen remains undetermined. This entry comes from a study of shared clonotypes between healthy human individuals. This table comes from immunoSEQ multiplex PCR, and its TCRdb copy is limited to in-frame clones, with some not included. The sample includes over a million clones, about 98% of them seen just once. General study findings and limits: The small donor group covered limited genetic and exposure diversity.

This TCR came from a man younger than 45 in good health. The sample consisted of naive CD4+ T cells sorted from blood. Subset: CD45RA+ positively selected.

The CDR3 nucleotides are TGTGCCAGCAAGCAGGGGGCTGTGAACACTGAAGCTTTCTTT. It specifies CASKQGAVNTEAFF. The chain couples TRBV2 to TRBJ1-1, with 8 positions matching TRBD1. In germline, CDR1 is SNHLY, CDR2 FYNNEI. CDR3 length equals 14 residues. Losses at the gene ends were 7 bases for V and 0 bases for J; bases not matched to a gene: 4.